This TCR beta chain was recorded in a study of shared clonotypes between healthy human individuals. Trimming removed 4 bases from V and 0 bases from J, with 18 bases in between. The CDR3 runs 18 residues. Germline V gene lookup returns CDR1 SEHNR and CDR2 FQNEAQ (reference sequence). CD45RO-negative, CCR7-positively selected cells formed the naive CD8 fraction, excluding terminally differentiated effector memory CD45RA+ cells. DNA at about 0.2 ug, some 31,000 T cell genomes, went into sorted-subset replicate PCRs. As processed by the authors: In the immunoSEQ data, sequences were junction-only and lacked quality scores, so filtering differed. Profiled with immunoSEQ multiplex PCR; TCRdb holds only in-frame clones, not every one. That table furnishes V, J and clone size, whereas the DNA furnished D and trimming. The sample lists 2 million to 2.5 million clones; over 85% were seen once. Study-wide results and limits: Clonotypes not shared had lower generation probabilities than those common to all four donors.

On this clone: Antigen specificity is unknown.

This chain connects TRBV7-9 to TRBJ1-4; D not certain. The sequencing input was naive CD8+ T cells sorted from blood. This clonotype was obtained from a young man in good health. CDR3 protein: CASSSTISKTATNEKLFF. In DNA form, the CDR3 reads TGTGCCAGCAGCTCTACAATCAGTAAGACCGCAACTAATGAAAAACTGTTTTTT. Supplemented by reference TRBV7-9 and TRBJ1-4, the full variable domain reads DTGVSQNPRHKITKRGQNVTFRCDPISEHNRLYWYRQTLGQGPEFLTYFQNEAQLEKSRLLSDRFSAERPKGSFSTLEIQRTEQGDSAMYLCASSSTISKTATNEKLFFGSGTQLSVL.